This T cell receptor beta chain was captured in a study of blood T cell repertoires in COVID-19. About the study: Spain, Italy and the United States supplied samples that represented acute and convalescent COVID-19. In each case, the material was cDNA or gDNA derived from T cells, B-cell-depleted T cells, or PBMCs.

In the study's own analysis: Estimates of nucleated cell counts were drawn from the amplification of reference gene primers. Produced via immunoSEQ multiplex PCR; TCRdb's table is partial and in-frame only. V and J calls and clone size are given by that table; D and trimming were obtained from the DNA. The sample includes 200,000 or so clones, roughly 90% seen only once; the top ten take over 0.75%. The V end was cut by 4 bases, the J end by 0 bases, with 9 bases between. The CDR3 loop spans 15 amino acids. CDR1 is MRHNA and CDR2 is SNTAGT in the germline V gene. V and J are TRBV6-4 and TRBJ2-2; D may be TRBD2 (5 bases). The sequencing sample was made of peripheral blood. The source of this sequence is a man aged 55 to 69 with COVID-19, enrolled during active disease. CDR3 coding DNA: TGTGCCAGCAGTGCCTCCGGGGCGAACACCGGGGAGCTGTTTTTT. Protein: CASSASGANTGELFF.